These 18 T cell receptor beta chains share one sample of origin, sequenced in a study of control samples from healthy donors and cancer patients. Sequencing was performed with immunoSEQ multiplex PCR; in TCRdb, only in-frame clones are kept and a portion is missing. The sample has 17,000 or so clones, around 90% seen once. Sequenced input: PBMCs. Receptors were obtained from a man in his 60s with head and neck cancer.

The rearrangement uses TRBV2 and TRBJ2-7; TRBD2 matches 8 bases. CDR3 length equals 15 residues. V was pared by 8 bases and J by 3 bases, with 12 bases of the junction left unmatched. Germline V gene sequence: CDR1 SNHLY, CDR2 FYNNEI. The CDR3 bases are TGTGCCAGCTTCCGAGGCGGGGGGACACTCTACGAGCAGTACTTC. This translates into CASFRGGGTLYEQYF.

The V and J genes are TRBV18 and TRBJ2-3; a weak D match, TRBD1 (6 bases). The germline V gene encodes CDR1 KGHSH and CDR2 LQKENI. The CDR3 runs 13 residues. The V and J ends lost 4 bases and 8 bases respectively, with 13 bases between them. DNA for the CDR3: TGTGCCAGCTCACGTAACAGGGACACTACGCAGTATTTT. Its translation is CASSRNRDTTQYF.

This chain links TRBV7-2 with TRBJ2-1, with a tentative D call TRBD2 (6 bases). Looked up from germline, CDR1 is SGHTA and CDR2 is FQGNSA. The CDR3 runs 17 residues. The germline V and J ends were trimmed by 1 base and 7 bases, with 20 bases remaining between them. The CDR3 coding sequence is TGTGCCAGCAGCTTAGTAAGGACGGCGGGGCTATTGAATGAGCAGTTCTTC. Translated: CASSLVRTAGLLNEQFF.

The CDR3 sequence is CSARDREQFF. Written as DNA, the CDR3 is TGCAGCGCCCGAGACAGGGAGCAGTTCTTC. This chain connects TRBV29-1 to TRBJ2-1; TRBD1 might be the D (6 bases). The CDR3 is 10 amino acids. The ends were cut back, 7 bases at V and 10 bases at J, with 11 bases in the middle. CDR1 and CDR2 from the germline V gene are SQVTM and ANQGSEA.

The genes are TRBV5-1 and TRBJ2-1; D call uncertain. Looked up from germline, CDR1 is SGHRS and CDR2 is YFSETQ. V lost 0 bases, J lost 0 bases, and 10 bases lay in between. CDR3 length: 16 residues. For the CDR3, the DNA is TGCGCCAGCAGCTTGGAGGCCACAAGCTCCTACAATGAGCAGTTCTTC. Amino acid sequence: CASSLEATSSYNEQFF.

This clone occurred once. The chain couples TRBV18 to TRBJ1-1; TRBD1 matches at 7 bases. This CDR3 contains 15 residues. The germline V gene encodes CDR1 KGHSH and CDR2 LQKENI. Unmatched junction bases numbered 6, after V lost 0 bases and J lost 5 bases. The CDR3 region is CASSPPTAGGTEAFF. In DNA, the CDR3 is TGTGCCAGCTCACCACCCACAGCAGGGGGGACTGAAGCTTTCTTT.

This sequence joins TRBV19 and TRBJ2-1, with D maybe TRBD1 (5 bases). The CDR3 contains 15 residues. The germline V gene encodes CDR1 LNHDA and CDR2 SQIVND (reference sequence). Trimming removed 3 bases from V and 3 bases from J, with 12 bases in between. The CDR3 here is CASSIARQYYNEQFF. In DNA, the CDR3 is TGTGCCAGTAGTATCGCTAGACAGTACTACAATGAGCAGTTCTTC.

This clone has just a few counts. The chain carries TRBV3-1 (or the pseudogene TRBV3-2) and TRBJ1-2; perhaps TRBD1 as D (6 bases). Germline CDR1 reads LGHDT; CDR2 reads YNNKEL (reference sequence). The CDR3 consists of 13 residues. Trimming stripped 4 bases from V and 7 bases from J, with 13 bases between. In DNA form, the CDR3 reads TGTGCCAGCAGCCCCCTGGGGGCCAGTGGCTACACCTTC. Protein: CASSPLGASGYTF.

The rearrangement links TRBV6-5 to TRBJ2-5, with D possibly being TRBD2 (6 bases). Looked up from germline, CDR1 is MNHEY and CDR2 is SVGAGI. The V and J ends lost 0 bases and 6 bases respectively, with 17 bases between them. The CDR3 consists of 16 residues. The CDR3 coding sequence is TGTGCCAGCAGTTACTCGACGGTGGCGGGGCGGAAGACCCAGTACTTC. Its translation is CASSYSTVAGRKTQYF.

The rearrangement uses TRBV6-5 and TRBJ2-7; D not certain. The germline V and J ends were trimmed by 6 bases and 0 bases, with 9 bases remaining between them. Germline values: CDR1 MNHEY, CDR2 SVGAGI. The CDR3 is made up of 13 amino acids. The DNA for the CDR3 is TGTGCCAGCAGGCGAGGCAGCTCCTACGAGCAGTACTTC. This codes for CASRRGSSYEQYF.

The V and J genes are TRBV5-5 and TRBJ1-6; D may be TRBD1 (5 bases). The germline V and J ends were trimmed by 4 bases and 9 bases, with 14 bases remaining between them. Germline loops: CDR1 SGHKS, CDR2 YYEKEE (reference sequence). CDR3 size: 14 residues. The chain's CDR3 is CASSPGRGGSPLHF. As DNA, the CDR3 is TGTGCCAGCAGCCCGGGGAGGGGTGGTTCACCCCTCCACTTT.

V gene TRBV7-3 combines with J gene TRBJ2-3; a possible D gene is TRBD1 (6 bases). The CDR3 runs to 13 residues. The V end was cut by 3 bases, the J end by 8 bases, with 12 bases between. Germline CDR1 reads SGHTA; CDR2 reads FQGTGA. CDR3 sequence reads: CASSLTGSGTQYF. The CDR3 nucleotides read TGTGCCAGCAGCTTGACAGGTTCTGGTACGCAGTATTTT.

The chain employs TRBV19 and TRBJ1-5; D possibly corresponds to TRBD1 (5 bases). Between the trimmed V and J ends, which lost 0 bases and 0 bases, there was a span of 15 bases. This CDR3 comprises 18 residues. Germline-derived CDR1 and CDR2 are LNHDA and SQIVND (reference sequence). This CDR3 is CASSIEGEHLYSNQPQHF. DNA for the CDR3: TGTGCCAGTAGTATAGAAGGGGAACATCTCTATAGCAATCAGCCCCAGCATTTT. Complete variable domain (other parts from reference TRBV19 and TRBJ1-5): DGGITQSPKYLFRKEGQNVTLSCEQNLNHDAMYWYRQDPGQGLRLIYYSQIVNDFQKGDIAEGYSVSREKKESFPLTVTSAQKNPTAFYLCASSIEGEHLYSNQPQHFGDGTRLSIL.

The chain uses TRBV4-1 and TRBJ2-6; the D is unclear. The CDR3 runs 15 residues. V was trimmed by 0 bases and J by 5 bases, leaving 8 bases between them. Germline CDR1 reads MGHRA; CDR2 reads YSYEKL. DNA for the CDR3: TGCGCCAGCAGCCAAGATGAGTTCCGGGCCAACGTCCTGACTTTC. It specifies CASSQDEFRANVLTF.

V is TRBV7-6 and J is TRBJ2-5; possibly TRBD2 for D (6 bases). In germline, CDR1 is SGHVS, CDR2 FNYEAQ. The CDR3 consists of 15 residues. V lost 5 bases, J lost 5 bases, and 18 bases lay in between. Here the CDR3 reads CASSPPGGSGETQYF. CDR3 DNA sequence: TGTGCCAGCAGCCCGCCCGGGGGTTCAGGGGAGACCCAGTACTTC.

The J gene is TRBJ2-5, the V gene TRBV5-5; D perhaps matches TRBD2 (6 bases). This CDR3 comprises 13 residues. Germline-derived CDR1 and CDR2 are SGHKS and YYEKEE (reference sequence). V was trimmed by 2 bases and J by 5 bases, leaving 10 bases between them. The CDR3 DNA sequence: TGTGCCAGCAGCTTTCGGGGGACGGAGACCCAGTACTTC. Its protein product is CASSFRGTETQYF.

This chain joins TRBV18 and TRBJ1-2; D possibly corresponds to TRBD1 (5 bases). V was cut by 3 bases and J by 2 bases, with 13 bases left in between. In germline, CDR1 is KGHSH, CDR2 LQKENI. CDR3 length equals 15 residues. The CDR3 sequence: CASSPPGTSNYGYTF. In nucleotides, the CDR3 is TGTGCCAGCTCACCCCCTGGGACTTCCAACTATGGCTACACCTTC.

The chain has TRBV29-1 and TRBJ1-2; 11 bases map to TRBD1. Looked up from germline, CDR1 is SQVTM and CDR2 is ANQGSEA. V was clipped by 6 bases and J by 0 bases; unmatched bases: 12. The CDR3 sequence is 17 residues long. The CDR3 coding sequence is TGCAGCGTGCCCCGGGGACAGGGGGTCCACACTAACTATGGCTACACCTTC. Its translation is CSVPRGQGVHTNYGYTF.